This TCR beta chain was sequenced during a study of blood T cells in healthy people across ages. With a J-beta primer mix and a sample-barcoded 5' primer, a second PCR ran about 6 to 11 cycles. TCRdb re-derived calls from the 5' RACE reads in MiXCR, one entry per CDR3 protein. The sample carries 1,500,000 or so distinct CDR3 sequences, approximately 43% recorded once. This CDR3 has 13 amino acids. V lost 3 bases and J lost 8, with 11 bases in between. The germline gives CDR1 SEHNR, CDR2 FQNEAQ (reference sequence). This clonotype was sampled from a woman between 18 and 29 years old in good health. This chain joins TRBV7-9 and TRBJ1-5; no definite D call. Specimen: blood. The DNA for the CDR3 is TGTGCCAGCAGCTTTCGGGGATCGGAGCCCCAGCATTTT. Amino acids: CASSFRGSEPQHF. Full variable domain (missing parts from reference TRBV7-9 and TRBJ1-5): DTGVSQNPRHKITKRGQNVTFRCDPISEHNRLYWYRQTLGQGPEFLTYFQNEAQLEKSRLLSDRFSAERPKGSFSTLEIQRTEQGDSAMYLCASSFRGSEPQHFGDGTRLSIL.